The 10 T cell receptor beta chains reported below all come from one sample, sequenced in a study of regulatory T cells in long-lasting Graves disease. Arm-PCR of CDR3 regions and iRepertoire HTBI primers were the basis on which TCR beta libraries were built. TCRdb ran MiXCR on the multiplex PCR reads and lists one entry per CDR3 protein. The table records about half a million distinct CDR3 sequences, around 12% of them present only once. Specified time point: newly diagnosed GD, antithyroid drugs for less than 3 months. There was RNA extracted from PBMCs, and the TCR library was made from it. A further study also used this sample, focusing on T cells in Graves' hyperthyroidism and ophthalmopathy.

The source material was peripheral blood mononuclear cells (PBMCs), sampled at new diagnosis, from a patient treated with antithyroid drugs. All receptors derive from a woman aged 25 to 39 with Graves disease.

This clonotype showed up many times. This chain joins TRBV12-3 or TRBV12-4 and TRBJ2-7; D remains unclear. V was shortened by 3 bases and J by 2 bases, with 11 bases between the two germline ends. The length of the CDR3 is 14 residues. The chain's CDR3 is CASSFRSRAYEQYF. For the CDR3, the DNA is TGTGCCAGCAGTTTTCGTTCCCGGGCCTACGAGCAGTACTTC.

V gene TRBV19 combines with J gene TRBJ2-7; 12 nucleotides agree with TRBD2. CDR3 length equals 16 residues. The V and J ends lost 6 bases and 4 bases, in that order; junction bases with no gene match: 10. CDR1 and CDR2 from the germline V gene are LNHDA and SQIVND (reference sequence). CDR3 sequence reads: CASSDPSGRARYEQYF. The CDR3 DNA is TGTGCCAGTAGCGATCCTAGCGGGAGGGCCCGATACGAGCAGTACTTC.

This clonotype has ten or more counts. The rearrangement links TRBV6-5 to TRBJ1-2, with unresolved D. The V gene lost 0 bases and the J gene lost 6 bases, with 5 bases spanning the gap. Germline V gene lookup returns CDR1 MNHEY and CDR2 SVGAGI. The CDR3 totals 12 residues. The CDR3 DNA reads TGTGCCAGCAGTTACTCGGGAAATGGCTACACCTTC. Translating it yields CASSYSGNGYTF.

This clonotype was observed a few times. This chain connects TRBV30 to TRBJ2-1; 10 bases align to TRBD2. V dropped 0 bases and J dropped 8; count of bases not matched to a gene: 16. The CDR3 consists of 18 residues. CDR1 GTSNPN and CDR2 SVGIG come from the germline V gene (reference sequence). The CDR3 DNA follows: TGTGCCTGGAGTGTCTACCCCAGGACTAGCGGCAACCAGGATGAGCAGTTCTTC. Residues: CAWSVYPRTSGNQDEQFF.

This clonotype was recorded many times. This chain connects TRBV6-5 to TRBJ1-1; D remains unclear. With 2 bases removed from V and 3 bases from J, the gap between germline ends came to 10 bases. There are 14 residues in the CDR3. Germline CDR1 reads MNHEY; CDR2 reads SVGAGI. CDR3 amino acids: CASSYTGEYTEAFF. For the CDR3, the DNA is TGTGCCAGCAGTTACACCGGGGAATACACTGAAGCTTTCTTT.

The table lists this clonotype with a count of one. The chain recombines TRBV18 with TRBJ1-5; possible D gene TRBD1, 5 bases. Trimming took off 2 bases at V and 3 bases at J, with 14 bases between the two ends. The CDR3 loop spans 16 amino acids. Germline assignment: CDR1 KGHSH and CDR2 LQKENI. The CDR3 protein is CASSPDSPTINQPQHF. DNA of the CDR3: TGTGCCAGCTCACCAGACAGTCCCACCATCAATCAGCCCCAGCATTTT.

With regard to this clonotype: A much larger clonotype is one base distant, so this may be a read error. This chain links TRBV3-1 with TRBJ1-3; D uncertain. Germline V lookup: CDR1 LGHDT, CDR2 YNNKEL (reference sequence). CDR3 length equals 13 residues. The CDR3 nucleotides read TGTGCCAGCAGCCAAGGAAATGGAAACACCATATGTTTT. This gives the protein CASSQGNGNTICF.

This clonotype came up many times. This rearrangement joins TRBV12-3 or TRBV12-4 to TRBJ2-1; 7 bases map to TRBD2. This CDR3 region has 16 residues. V lost 6 bases to trimming and J lost 3 bases; unmatched junction nucleotides: 11. CDR3: CASRVGTIRIYNEQFF. DNA for the CDR3: TGTGCCAGCAGAGTCGGGACTATCCGCATCTACAATGAGCAGTTCTTC.

This clonotype was seen many times. The V and J genes are TRBV19 and TRBJ1-1, with D possibly being TRBD1 (6 bases). The V and J ends lost 6 bases and 7 bases respectively, with 12 bases between them. Germline-derived CDR1 and CDR2 are LNHDA and SQIVND (reference sequence). This CDR3 is 12 amino acids long. CDR3: CASSKQGFEAFF. CDR3 in DNA: TGTGCCAGTAGCAAACAGGGCTTTGAAGCTTTCTTT.

This clonotype was counted ten times or more. This chain connects TRBV19 to TRBJ2-5; D not resolved. The V gene lost 1 base and the J gene lost 3 bases, with 12 bases spanning the gap. Germline V CDR1 and CDR2: LNHDA, SQIVND (reference sequence). CDR3 length: 15 amino acids. The chain's CDR3 is CASSIALGLEETQYF. Here the CDR3 DNA reads TGTGCCAGTAGTATAGCCCTCGGGTTGGAAGAGACCCAGTACTTC.